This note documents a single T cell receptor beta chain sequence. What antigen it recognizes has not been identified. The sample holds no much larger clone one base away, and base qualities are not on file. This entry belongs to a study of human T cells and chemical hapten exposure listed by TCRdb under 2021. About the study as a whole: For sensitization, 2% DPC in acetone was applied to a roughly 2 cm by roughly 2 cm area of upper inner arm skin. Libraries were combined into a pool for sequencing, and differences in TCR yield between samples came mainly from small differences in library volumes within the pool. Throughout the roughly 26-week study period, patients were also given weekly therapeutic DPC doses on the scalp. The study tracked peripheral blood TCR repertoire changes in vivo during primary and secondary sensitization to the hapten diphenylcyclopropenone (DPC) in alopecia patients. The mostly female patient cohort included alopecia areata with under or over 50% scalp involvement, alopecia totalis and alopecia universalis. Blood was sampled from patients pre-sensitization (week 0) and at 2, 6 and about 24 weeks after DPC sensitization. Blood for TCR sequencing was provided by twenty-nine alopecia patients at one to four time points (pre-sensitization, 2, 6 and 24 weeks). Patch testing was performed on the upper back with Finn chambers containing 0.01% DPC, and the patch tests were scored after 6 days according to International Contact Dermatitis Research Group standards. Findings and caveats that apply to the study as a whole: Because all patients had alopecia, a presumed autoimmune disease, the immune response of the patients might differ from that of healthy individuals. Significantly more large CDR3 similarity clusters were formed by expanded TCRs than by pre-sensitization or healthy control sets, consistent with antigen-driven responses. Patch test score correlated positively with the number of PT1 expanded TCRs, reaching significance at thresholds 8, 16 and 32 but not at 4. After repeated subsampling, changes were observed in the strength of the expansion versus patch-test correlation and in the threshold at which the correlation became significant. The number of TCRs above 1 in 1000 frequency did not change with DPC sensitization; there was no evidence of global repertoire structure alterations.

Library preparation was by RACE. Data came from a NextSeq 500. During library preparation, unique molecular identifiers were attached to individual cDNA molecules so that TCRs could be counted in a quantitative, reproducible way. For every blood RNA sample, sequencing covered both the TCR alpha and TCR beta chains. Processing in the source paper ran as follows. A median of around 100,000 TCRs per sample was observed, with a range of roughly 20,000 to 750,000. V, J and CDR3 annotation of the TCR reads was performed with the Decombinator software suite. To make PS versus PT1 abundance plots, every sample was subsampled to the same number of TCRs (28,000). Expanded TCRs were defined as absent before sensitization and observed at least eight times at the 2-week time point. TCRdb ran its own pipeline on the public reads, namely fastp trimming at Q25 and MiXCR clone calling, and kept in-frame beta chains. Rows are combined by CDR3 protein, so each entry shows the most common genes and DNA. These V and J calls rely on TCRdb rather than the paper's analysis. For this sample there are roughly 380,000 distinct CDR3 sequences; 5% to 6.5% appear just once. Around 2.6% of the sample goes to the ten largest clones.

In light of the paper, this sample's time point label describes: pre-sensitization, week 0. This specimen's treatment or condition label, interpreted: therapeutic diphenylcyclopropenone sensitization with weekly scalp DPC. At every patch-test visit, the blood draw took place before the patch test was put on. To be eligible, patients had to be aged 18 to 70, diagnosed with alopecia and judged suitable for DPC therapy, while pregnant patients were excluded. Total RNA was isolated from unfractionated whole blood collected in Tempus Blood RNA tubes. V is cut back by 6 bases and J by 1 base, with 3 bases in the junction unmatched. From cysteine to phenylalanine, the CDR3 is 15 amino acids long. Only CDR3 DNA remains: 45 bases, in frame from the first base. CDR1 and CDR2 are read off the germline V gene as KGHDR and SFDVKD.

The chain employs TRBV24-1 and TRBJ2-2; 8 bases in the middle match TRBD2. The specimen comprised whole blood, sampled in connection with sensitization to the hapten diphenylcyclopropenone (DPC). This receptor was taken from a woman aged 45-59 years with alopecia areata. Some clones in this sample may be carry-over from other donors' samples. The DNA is TGTGCCACCAGTAGAACTAGCGGGAACACCGGGGAGCTGTTTTTT. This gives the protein CATSRTSGNTGELFF.